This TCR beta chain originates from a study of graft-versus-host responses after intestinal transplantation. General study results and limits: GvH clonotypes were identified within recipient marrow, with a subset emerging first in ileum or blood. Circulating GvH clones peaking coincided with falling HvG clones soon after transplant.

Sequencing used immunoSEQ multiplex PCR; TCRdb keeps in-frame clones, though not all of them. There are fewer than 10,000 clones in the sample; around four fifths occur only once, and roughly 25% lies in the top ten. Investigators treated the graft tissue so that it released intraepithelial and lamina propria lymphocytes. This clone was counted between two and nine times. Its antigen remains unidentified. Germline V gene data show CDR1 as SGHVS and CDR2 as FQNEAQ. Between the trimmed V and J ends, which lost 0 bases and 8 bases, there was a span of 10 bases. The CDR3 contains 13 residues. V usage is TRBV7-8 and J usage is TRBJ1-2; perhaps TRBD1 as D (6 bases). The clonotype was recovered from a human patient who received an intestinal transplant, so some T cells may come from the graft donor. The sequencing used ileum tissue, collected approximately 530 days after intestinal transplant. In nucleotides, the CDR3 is TGTGCCAGCAGCTTAGCCAGGGGCAACGGCTACACCTTC. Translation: CASSLARGNGYTF.